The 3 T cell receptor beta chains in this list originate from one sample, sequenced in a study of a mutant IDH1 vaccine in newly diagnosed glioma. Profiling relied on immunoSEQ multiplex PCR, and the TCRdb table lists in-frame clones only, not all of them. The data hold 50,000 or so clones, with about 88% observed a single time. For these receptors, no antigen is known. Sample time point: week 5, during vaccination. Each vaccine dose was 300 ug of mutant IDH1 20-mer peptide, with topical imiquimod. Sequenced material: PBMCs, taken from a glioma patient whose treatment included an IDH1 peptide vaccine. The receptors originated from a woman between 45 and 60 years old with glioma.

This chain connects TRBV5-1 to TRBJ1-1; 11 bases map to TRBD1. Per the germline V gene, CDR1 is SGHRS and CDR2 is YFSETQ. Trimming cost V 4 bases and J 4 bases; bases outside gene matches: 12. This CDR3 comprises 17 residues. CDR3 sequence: CASSEGQGAGFGTEAFF. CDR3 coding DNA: TGCGCCAGCAGCGAAGGACAGGGGGCGGGTTTTGGCACTGAAGCTTTCTTT.

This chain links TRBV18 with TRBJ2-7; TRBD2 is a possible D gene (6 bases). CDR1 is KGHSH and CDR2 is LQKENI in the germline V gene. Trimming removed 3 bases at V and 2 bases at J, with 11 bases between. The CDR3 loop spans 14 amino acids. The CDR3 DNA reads TGTGCCAGCTCACCTCCGGGAGCCCCCTACGAGCAGTACTTC. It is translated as CASSPPGAPYEQYF.

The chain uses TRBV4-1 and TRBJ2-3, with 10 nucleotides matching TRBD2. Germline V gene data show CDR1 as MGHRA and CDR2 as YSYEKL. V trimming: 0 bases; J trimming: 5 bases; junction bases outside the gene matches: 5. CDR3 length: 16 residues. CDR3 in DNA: TGCGCCAGCAGCCAAGATCTAGCGGGGGCGGGAGATACGCAGTATTTT. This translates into CASSQDLAGAGDTQYF.